The 25 T cell receptor beta chains below all came from one sample that was sequenced in a study of T-cell memory formation after mild COVID-19. A single record per CDR3 protein comes from TCRdb applying MiXCR to the 5' RACE reads. The sample lists approximately 150,000 distinct CDR3 sequences; about 19% were seen once. The sample comprised PBMCs or a T cell subset sorted from them (not recorded which). The receptor source for this set is an adult woman who had mild COVID-19 (a few samples of this study predate the infection). Cell type and time point are not known.

This clonotype occurred many times. The V and J genes are TRBV6-5 and TRBJ2-5, with unresolved D. Germline lookup yields CDR1 MNHEY and CDR2 SVGAGI. The CDR3 covers 11 residues. V was cut by 2 bases and J by 4 bases, with 2 bases left in between. CDR3 in DNA: TGTGCCAGCAGTTACGGAGAGACCCAGTACTTC. Amino acid sequence: CASSYGETQYF.

The chain has TRBV5-4 and TRBJ1-1; no clear D. The V end was cut by 3 bases, the J end by 0 bases, with 12 bases between. The CDR3 contains 15 residues. Per germline, CDR1 SGHNT and CDR2 YYREEE (reference sequence). The CDR3 DNA follows: TGTGCCAGCAGCTCGGAGACGGCGATGAACACTGAAGCTTTCTTT. The encoded protein is CASSSETAMNTEAFF.

The rearrangement links TRBV18 to TRBJ2-5; 8 nucleotides align to TRBD1. The CDR3 extends over 13 amino acids. CDR1 KGHSH and CDR2 LQKENI come from the germline V gene. Trimming at V came to 3 bases and at J to 5 bases, leaving 2 bases not matched to a gene. The CDR3 loop reads CASSPDRDETQYF. The CDR3 nucleotides read TGTGCCAGCTCACCGGACAGGGATGAGACCCAGTACTTC.

This clonotype was observed many times. V and J are TRBV5-1 and TRBJ2-7, with 7 bases that match TRBD1. Germline-derived CDR1 and CDR2 are SGHRS and YFSETQ. J gave up 0 bases and V 4 bases, and 7 bases lay outside the gene matches. The CDR3 runs to 15 residues. The CDR3 loop reads CASSEGQSSSYEQYF. The CDR3 nucleotides are TGCGCCAGCAGCGAGGGACAGTCGAGCTCCTACGAGCAGTACTTC.

The chain joins TRBV6-5 to TRBJ2-1; D possibly corresponds to TRBD2 (5 bases). The V and J ends lost 2 bases and 6 bases respectively, with 11 bases between them. Per the germline V gene, CDR1 is MNHEY and CDR2 is SVGAGI. The CDR3 contains 14 residues. The CDR3 coding sequence is TGTGCCAGCAGTTACATGCGGGCCGGCAATGAGCAGTTCTTC. Protein sequence: CASSYMRAGNEQFF.

The genes are TRBV7-9 and TRBJ2-3; 11 nucleotides line up with TRBD2. V shed 5 bases and J 1 base; nucleotides not matched to a gene: 2. The germline V gene has CDR1 SEHNR and CDR2 FQNEAQ (reference sequence). The CDR3 length is 15 residues. The CDR3 spells CASSLGLAGTDTQYF. DNA for the CDR3: TGTGCCAGCAGCCTGGGACTAGCGGGCACAGATACGCAGTATTTT.

This clonotype was counted a few times. The rearrangement links TRBV20-1 to TRBJ1-5; D might be TRBD1 (5 bases). From germline, CDR1 is DFQATT and CDR2 SNEGSKA (reference sequence). The CDR3 is 15 residues long. V was shortened by 3 bases and J by 5 bases, with 17 bases between the two germline ends. In DNA, the CDR3 is TGCAGTGCTAGCAGGGCAGGGAGGTGGGATCAGCCCCAGCATTTT. It codes for CSASRAGRWDQPQHF.

The chain has TRBV2 and TRBJ2-3; no clear D. This CDR3 comprises 12 residues. Trimming cost V 7 bases and J 6 bases, with 11 bases left between them. Germline V gene data show CDR1 as SNHLY and CDR2 as FYNNEI. The CDR3 reads CASTGQYDTQYF. The CDR3 coding sequence is TGTGCCAGCACCGGCCAGTACGATACGCAGTATTTT.

J is TRBJ2-3 and V is TRBV5-1, with 8 bases aligning to TRBD2. The CDR3 length is 14 residues. V lost 4 bases, J lost 1 base, and 2 bases stayed unmatched. In germline, CDR1 is SGHRS, CDR2 YFSETQ. CDR3 residues: CASSTAGGTDTQYF. The DNA for the CDR3 is TGCGCCAGCAGCACAGCGGGGGGCACAGATACGCAGTATTTT.

J is TRBJ2-1 and V is TRBV12-3 or TRBV12-4, with 10 bases matching TRBD2. Germline trimming cut 5 bases from V and 4 bases from J; bases unmatched to any gene: 5. The CDR3 sequence is 15 residues long. The CDR3 DNA reads TGTGCCAGCAGTCCAGGACTAGCGGAGTACAATGAGCAGTTCTTC. Its translation: CASSPGLAEYNEQFF.

This clonotype was detected many times. V usage is TRBV7-6 and J usage is TRBJ2-1; tentatively, D is TRBD2 (5 bases). V shed 4 bases and J shed 0 bases, with 10 bases lying between them. Germline V gene lookup returns CDR1 SGHVS and CDR2 FNYEAQ. The CDR3 consists of 15 residues. This CDR3 is CASSSTRSSYNEQFF. The DNA of the CDR3 is TGTGCCAGCAGCTCCACTAGGAGCTCCTACAATGAGCAGTTCTTC.

The chain has TRBV2 and TRBJ1-6; D gene ambiguous. Trimming took off 8 bases at V and 6 bases at J, with 20 bases between the two ends. The germline gives CDR1 SNHLY, CDR2 FYNNEI. This CDR3 region has 16 residues. This CDR3 reads CASGLTGSPLNSPLHF. Written as DNA, the CDR3 is TGTGCCAGCGGACTAACGGGGTCTCCCCTTAATTCACCCCTCCACTTT.

V is TRBV12-3 or TRBV12-4 and J is TRBJ2-7; D not resolved. The V gene lost 1 base and the J gene lost 6 bases, with 16 bases spanning the gap. CDR3 size: 15 residues. The CDR3 DNA is TGTGCCAGCAGTTTAGGGACGACGACTCTCTTCGAGCAGTACTTC. It is translated as CASSLGTTTLFEQYF.

This chain connects TRBV3-1 to TRBJ1-1; D is unresolved. The CDR3 contains 14 residues. Trimming left V 0 bases short and J 7 bases short, with 12 bases between. From germline, CDR1 is LGHDT and CDR2 YNNKEL (reference sequence). The chain's CDR3 is CASSQDGGGNEAFF. CDR3 DNA sequence: TGTGCCAGCAGCCAAGATGGCGGCGGGAATGAAGCTTTCTTT.

With regard to this clonotype: An end of the junction differs from the germline gene, which may be a read error. This rearrangement joins TRBV12-3 or TRBV12-4 to TRBJ1-4; D gene uncertain. CDR3 size: 15 residues. The CDR3 bases are TGTGCCAGCAGTTTTTCCGAGACAACGAATGAAAAACTGTTTTTT. Protein: CASSFSETTNEKLFF.

This clonotype was detected a few times. This rearrangement joins TRBV6-5 to TRBJ2-1; 9 bases are shared with TRBD2. V gave up 0 bases and J gave up 0 bases; unmatched junction bases: 9. CDR1 and CDR2 (germline): MNHEY, SVGAGI. CDR3 size: 19 residues. CDR3 bases: TGTGCCAGCAGTTACTCGTTTGCTAGCGGGACACTCTCCTACAATGAGCAGTTCTTC. This encodes CASSYSFASGTLSYNEQFF.

The chain has TRBV2 and TRBJ1-1; D remains ambiguous. Germline V gene lookup returns CDR1 SNHLY and CDR2 FYNNEI. The V end lost 8 bases, the J end lost 1 base, and 5 bases lay between the germline ends. The CDR3 has 11 amino acids. CDR3 nucleotides: TGTGCCAGCCGTACGAACACTGAAGCTTTCTTT. This sequence encodes CASRTNTEAFF. The variable domain in full, with the rest retrieved from reference TRBV2 and TRBJ1-1, is EPEVTQTPSHQVTQMGQEVILRCVPISNHLYFYWYRQILGQKVEFLVSFYNNEISEKSEIFDDQFSVERPDGSNFTLKIRSTKLEDSAMYFCASRTNTEAFFGQGTRLTVV.

The sample holds a few counts of this clonotype. The J gene is TRBJ2-3, the V gene TRBV9; 10 nucleotides align to TRBD2. CDR3 size: 15 residues. With 4 bases clipped from V and 5 bases from J, the junction kept 7 bases outside the gene matches. Germline CDR1 reads SGDLS; CDR2 reads YYNGEE. The CDR3 DNA follows: TGTGCCAGCAGCACCCTAGCGGGAGTAAAAGATACGCAGTATTTT. Translation gives CASSTLAGVKDTQYF.

The V call is TRBV5-1, the J call TRBJ2-7; TRBD1 agrees at 8 bases. In germline, CDR1 is SGHRS, CDR2 YFSETQ. Trimming at V came to 3 bases and at J to 2 bases, leaving 4 bases not matched to a gene. CDR3 length: 14 amino acids. This CDR3 is CASSWRTGPYEQYF. The DNA of the CDR3 is TGCGCCAGCAGCTGGCGGACAGGGCCCTACGAGCAGTACTTC.

The rearrangement uses TRBV4-1 and TRBJ2-4, with no clear D. Germline CDR1 and CDR2: MGHRA and YSYEKL. Deletions cut 3 bases from V and 0 bases from J, with 6 bases between. The CDR3 spans 14 residues. CDR3 coding DNA: TGCGCCAGCAGCCAGCCGGGAGCCAAAAACATTCAGTACTTC. It translates to CASSQPGAKNIQYF.

This clonotype has more than one count but fewer than ten. The chain recombines TRBV5-1 with TRBJ1-1; a weak D match, TRBD1 (5 bases). CDR1 is SGHRS and CDR2 is YFSETQ in the germline V gene. The V end lost 1 base, the J end lost 5 bases, and 15 bases lay between the germline ends. This CDR3 is 15 amino acids long. The CDR3 is CASSLLLGGRTEAFF. The CDR3 region has the DNA TGCGCCAGCAGCTTGCTGCTTGGGGGAAGGACTGAAGCTTTCTTT.

This clonotype was recorded a few times. CDR3 nucleotides: TGCAGTGCTAGAGATGGTGGGCGTTATTCGAACACTGAAGCTTTCTTT. Encoded protein: CSARDGGRYSNTEAFF. The chain is built from TRBV20-1 and TRBJ1-1, with D unclear. V was clipped by 0 bases and J by 1 base, with 15 bases between them. Per the germline V gene, CDR1 is DFQATT and CDR2 is SNEGSKA (reference sequence). The CDR3 has 16 residues.

The chain recombines TRBV9 with TRBJ2-2, with D possibly being TRBD1 (5 bases). The V and J ends lost 3 bases and 7 bases respectively, with 19 bases between them. Germline V gene data show CDR1 as SGDLS and CDR2 as YYNGEE. CDR3 size: 16 residues. In nucleotides, the CDR3 is TGTGCCAGCAGCGCCCCGCCAGGGATGGGTAACGGGGAGCTGTTTTTT. It translates to CASSAPPGMGNGELFF.

The V call is TRBV9, the J call TRBJ1-5, with 8 nucleotides matching TRBD1. The CDR3 is 15 residues long. The J segment lost 7 bases and the V segment lost 1 base, leaving 7 bases of the junction unmatched. The germline V gene has CDR1 SGDLS and CDR2 YYNGEE. Here the CDR3 DNA reads TGTGCCAGCAGCGTATCGGGGGACAGGAGGCAGCCCCAGCATTTT. Encoded protein: CASSVSGDRRQPQHF.

This clonotype was counted a few times. The chain carries TRBV15 and TRBJ2-1, with a weak D call TRBD2 (7 bases). The V end lost 2 bases, the J end lost 3 bases, and 20 bases lay between the germline ends. The CDR3 loop spans 18 amino acids. The germline V gene has CDR1 LNHNV and CDR2 YYDKDF (reference sequence). The CDR3 sequence: CATSRPPGAREYYNEQFF. In DNA form, the CDR3 reads TGTGCCACCAGCAGACCTCCAGGGGCGCGGGAGTACTACAATGAGCAGTTCTTC.